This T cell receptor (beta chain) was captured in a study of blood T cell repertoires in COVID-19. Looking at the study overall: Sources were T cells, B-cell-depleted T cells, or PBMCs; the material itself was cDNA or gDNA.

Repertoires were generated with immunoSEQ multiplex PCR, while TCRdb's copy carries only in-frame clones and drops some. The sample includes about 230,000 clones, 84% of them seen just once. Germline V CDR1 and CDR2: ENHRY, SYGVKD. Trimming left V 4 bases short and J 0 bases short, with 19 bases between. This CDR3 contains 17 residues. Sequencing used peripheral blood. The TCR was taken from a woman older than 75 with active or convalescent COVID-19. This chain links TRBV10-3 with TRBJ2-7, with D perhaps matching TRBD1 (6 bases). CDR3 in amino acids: CAISAPTRRGTSYEQYF. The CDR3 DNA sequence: TGTGCCATCAGTGCCCCAACGCGCAGGGGCACCTCCTACGAGCAGTACTTC.